Listed below are T cell receptor beta chains from one sample, sequenced in a study of regulatory T cells in long-lasting Graves disease. Each CDR3 protein is one row after TCRdb ran MiXCR on the multiplex PCR reads. The table records around 460,000 distinct CDR3 sequences, under 25% of them present only once. Sequences were derived from peripheral blood mononuclear cells (PBMCs), sampled when the disease was refractory, from a patient treated with antithyroid drugs. These receptors all come from a female donor with Graves disease. CDR3s include the opening cysteine and the closing phenylalanine or tryptophan. A D gene is named only where the DNA matches it firmly. Clone size is not always given. Where it is, it says once, few, many or a class for expanded clones.

j_gene,abundance,d_gene,v_gene,CDR3nt,CDR3aa
TRBJ1-1,NA,TRBD1,TRBV5-8,TGTGCCAGCAGCTTGGTTTTCGAGACAGGGGGTGCCGGAGTAGCTTTCTTT,CASSLVFETGGAGVAFF
TRBJ1-2,many,NA,TRBV7-9,TGTGCCAGCAGCTTAGGGACAGTCATTGGCTACACCTTC,CASSLGTVIGYTF
TRBJ1-6,many,NA,TRBV6-2/TRBV6-3,TGTGCCAGCACCTCGGATGATCAGTATTCACCCCTCCACTTT,CASTSDDQYSPLHF
TRBJ1-5,few,NA,TRBV28,TGTGCCAGCAATATCCCCAGGTGGAAAGGGCACCAGCCCCAGCATTTT,CASNIPRWKGHQPQHF
TRBJ1-2,few,NA,TRBV7-8,TGTGCCAGCAGCTTAGTACGGAACCCGGGAGGCTACACCTTC,CASSLVRNPGGYTF
TRBJ1-5,NA,NA,TRBV7-8,TGTGCCAGCAGCTCTGTGCCGGACCGCAATCAGCCCCAGCATTTT,CASSSVPDRNQPQHF
TRBJ1-1,NA,NA,TRBV6-9,TGTGCCAGCAGTTACCCTGGGCACACTGAAGCTTTCTTT,CASSYPGHTEAFF
TRBJ2-5,NA,TRBD2,TRBV20-1,TGCAGTGCTGTCCCCGGGACTAGCGCACAAGAGACCCAGTACTTC,CSAVPGTSAQETQYF
TRBJ1-2,many,TRBD1,TRBV2,TGTGCCAGCAGGGACAGGGGAGATGATAACTATGGCTACACCTTC,CASRDRGDDNYGYTF
TRBJ1-2,few,NA,TRBV7-9,TGTGCCAGCAGCCGAACGACAGCTAACTATGGCTACACCTTC,CASSRTTANYGYTF
TRBJ2-2,few,TRBD1,TRBV14,TGTGCCAGCAGCCAGACAGGGCCCGGGGAGCTGTTTTTT,CASSQTGPGELFF
TRBJ2-5,many,NA,TRBV7-2,TGTGCCAGCAGCACCCCGCCCTCGGGGGAAGAGACCCAGTACTTC,CASSTPPSGEETQYF
TRBJ2-2,NA,NA,TRBV20-1,TGCAGTGCTAGAGATTACGAGAGGGAAAGGACCGGGGAGCTGTTTTTT,CSARDYERERTGELFF
TRBJ2-7,many,TRBD1,TRBV28,TGTGCCAGCAGGTGGCAGGGGGCAGGCGAGCAGTACTTC,CASRWQGAGEQYF
TRBJ2-5,many,TRBD2,TRBV11-2,TGTGCCAGCAGCCCCCGGACTAGCGGGGAGACCCAGTACTTC,CASSPRTSGETQYF
TRBJ1-1,NA,TRBD1,TRBV27,TGTGCCAGCAGCTCGAAAGCATCGGGGACAGGGGTGAGGGGTACTGAAGCTTTCTTT,CASSSKASGTGVRGTEAFF
TRBJ2-7,NA,TRBD1,TRBV11-2,TGTGCCAGCAGCTTTCGGGACAGGCCTCACGAGCAGTACTTC,CASSFRDRPHEQYF
TRBJ1-2,NA,TRBD1,TRBV11-2,TGTGCCAGCAGCGCTATGCACCGGGACAGCGACAGAATCTATGGCCACACCTTC,CASSAMHRDSDRIYGHTF
TRBJ2-7,NA,NA,TRBV20-1,TGCAGTGCTTACCGGGACCGATACGAGCAGTACTTC,CSAYRDRYEQYF
TRBJ2-7,few,NA,TRBV6-2/TRBV6-3,TGTGCCAGCAGTTACACAGGACATTCCTACGAGCAGTACTTC,CASSYTGHSYEQYF
TRBJ2-3,NA,NA,TRBV6-1,TGTGCCAGCACCGGGCTGACAGATACGCAGTATTTT,CASTGLTDTQYF
TRBJ1-3,NA,NA,TRBV11-2,TGTGCCAGCAGCTTAGATGTGGGACGAAACACCATATATTTT,CASSLDVGRNTIYF
TRBJ2-1,NA,NA,TRBV12-3/TRBV12-4,TGTGCCAGGTCGGAATCCTCCTACAATGAGCAGTTCTTC,CARSESSYNEQFF
TRBJ2-7,NA,NA,TRBV30,TGTGCCTGGAGTGTACGAGGGATCTACGAGCAGTACTTC,CAWSVRGIYEQYF
TRBJ1-5,many,NA,TRBV28,TGTGCCAGCAGTTCAACCTATAGCAATCAGCCCCAGCATTTT,CASSSTYSNQPQHF
TRBJ2-7,many,NA,TRBV12-3/TRBV12-4,TGTGCCAGCAGTCCACCAAGTCGTAGTTTAAGGAACTACGAGCAGTACTTC,CASSPPSRSLRNYEQYF
TRBJ2-5,NA,NA,TRBV3-1,TGTGCCAGCAGCCAAGGGAGACCTGATCGGGAGACCCAGTACTTC,CASSQGRPDRETQYF
TRBJ1-1,many,TRBD1,TRBV2,TGTGCCAGCAGGGACGCCTGGACAGGGGGCCCTGAAGCTTTCTTT,CASRDAWTGGPEAFF
TRBJ1-5,NA,NA,TRBV4-1,TGCGCCAGCAGCCATCCGGAAAAGGGCTACCAGCATTTT,CASSHPEKGYQHF
TRBJ2-2,NA,TRBD2,TRBV5-4,TGTGCCAGCAGCTTAGCGGGAGGCCGCACCGGGGAGCTGTTTTTT,CASSLAGGRTGELFF
TRBJ1-1,many,NA,TRBV2,TGTGCCAGCAAGGGTTACAGGGAGAACACTGAAGCTTTCTTT,CASKGYRENTEAFF
TRBJ1-1,many,NA,TRBV28,TGTGCCAGCGGGGAAGGAGACACTGAAGCTTTCTTT,CASGEGDTEAFF
TRBJ2-7,NA,TRBD1,TRBV18,TGTGCCAGCTCACCTGAGGGACAGGCCTACGAGCAGTACTTC,CASSPEGQAYEQYF
TRBJ1-6,NA,TRBD1,TRBV18,TGTGCCAGCTCACCAAGGAGGGACAGGGGGTCACCCCTCCACTTT,CASSPRRDRGSPLHF
TRBJ2-7,many,NA,TRBV20-1,TGCAGTGCTAGTCGAGCGGGCTTCTCCTACGAGCAGTACTTC,CSASRAGFSYEQYF
TRBJ1-1,many,TRBD1,TRBV3-1,TGTGCCAGCAGCCGACGGGACAGGGACACTGAAGCTTTCTTT,CASSRRDRDTEAFF
TRBJ2-7,NA,NA,TRBV30,TGTGCCTGGACTACTAAAGATTACTCCTACGAGCAGTACTTC,CAWTTKDYSYEQYF
TRBJ2-5,NA,NA,TRBV4-3,TGCGCCAGCAGCCCAGACCTTCAGGACTACCGATTCCAAGAGACCCAGTACTTC,CASSPDLQDYRFQETQYF
TRBJ2-5,many,NA,TRBV12-3/TRBV12-4,TGTGCCAGCAGGGATCGGGAGACCCAGTACTTC,CASRDRETQYF
TRBJ1-2,many,NA,TRBV10-3,TGTGCCATCGGGGCAGAAACCTATGGCTACACCTTC,CAIGAETYGYTF
TRBJ1-5,many,NA,TRBV28,TGTGCCAGCAGTTTGAAGTTCTTCAATCAGCCCCAGCATTTT,CASSLKFFNQPQHF
TRBJ2-1,NA,NA,TRBV28,TGTGCCAGCAGTTTAACCCCCAGCAGGGAGCAGTTCTTC,CASSLTPSREQFF
TRBJ1-2,many,NA,TRBV19,TGTGCCAGTAGCCCGGCTTCTGCCCGGGAACCCTATGGCTACACCTTC,CASSPASAREPYGYTF
TRBJ1-5,many,NA,TRBV2,TGTGCCAGCAGTGGTGGGCAGATCCATCAGCCCCAGCATTTT,CASSGGQIHQPQHF
TRBJ2-7,many,TRBD1,TRBV28,TGTGCCAGCGGACAGGTGAGCTCCTACGAGCAGTACTTC,CASGQVSSYEQYF
TRBJ2-5,many,NA,TRBV11-3,TGTGCCAGCAGCCTCACTACGTTTGTTATGGAGACCCAGTACTTC,CASSLTTFVMETQYF
TRBJ1-1,NA,TRBD1,TRBV20-1,TGCAGTGCGCCTGGACAGGGATTGGGCACTGAAGCTTTCTTT,CSAPGQGLGTEAFF
TRBJ2-7,few,NA,TRBV25-1,TGTGCCAGCGTCCGAAGGGGTCTCTACGAGCAGTACTTC,CASVRRGLYEQYF
TRBJ2-5,many,TRBD2,TRBV6-1,TGTGCCAGCAGCCGTGGACTAGCGGGAGTGCAGGAGACCCAGTACTTC,CASSRGLAGVQETQYF
TRBJ2-7,NA,NA,TRBV27,TGTGCCAGCAGTTTATTTAAACTCTCCTACGAGCAGTACTTC,CASSLFKLSYEQYF